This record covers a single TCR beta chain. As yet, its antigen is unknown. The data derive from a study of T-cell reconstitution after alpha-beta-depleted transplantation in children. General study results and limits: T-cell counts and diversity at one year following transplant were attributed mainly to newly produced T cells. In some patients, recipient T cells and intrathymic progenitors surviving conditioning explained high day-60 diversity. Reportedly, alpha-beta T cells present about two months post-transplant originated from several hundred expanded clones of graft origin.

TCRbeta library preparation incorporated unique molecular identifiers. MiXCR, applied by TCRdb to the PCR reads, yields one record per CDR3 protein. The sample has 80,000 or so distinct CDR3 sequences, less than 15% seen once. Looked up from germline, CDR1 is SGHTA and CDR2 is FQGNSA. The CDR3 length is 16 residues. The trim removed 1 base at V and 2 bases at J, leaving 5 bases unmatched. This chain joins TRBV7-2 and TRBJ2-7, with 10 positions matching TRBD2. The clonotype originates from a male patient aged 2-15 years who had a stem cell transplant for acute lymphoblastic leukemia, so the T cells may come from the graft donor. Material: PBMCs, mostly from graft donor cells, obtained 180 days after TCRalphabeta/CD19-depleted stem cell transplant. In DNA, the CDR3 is TGTGCCAGCAGCTTAGAACTAGCGGGGACCGCCTACGAGCAGTACTTC. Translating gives CASSLELAGTAYEQYF.